These T cell receptor beta chains were read from a single sample in a study of immune heterogeneity within non-small cell lung tumors. One entry per CDR3 protein, called by TCRdb with MiXCR from the multiplex PCR reads. The table lists fewer than 15,000 distinct CDR3 sequences, less than 35% of them singletons. Input material: lung tumor tissue. The origin of the receptors is a man aged 40-49 years with non-small cell lung cancer. Both conserved end residues are part of each CDR3. D genes are given only for firm matches. Some rows have no size entry. The others give once, few or many, or a class for an expanded clone.

J gene,D gene,V gene,CDR3 length,clone size,CDR3 DNA,CDR3 protein
TRBJ1-2,NA,TRBV10-3,13,many,TGTGCCATCAGTGATGGGACACCGGGGGGCTACACCTTC,CAISDGTPGGYTF
TRBJ1-4,NA,TRBV4-1,14,NA,TGCGCCAGCACCGGGGCAGGACTTTTTGAAAAACTGTTTTTT,CASTGAGLFEKLFF
TRBJ2-7,NA,TRBV20-1,12,many,TGCAGTGGTCGAGGGCAGGGATACGAGCAGTACTTC,CSGRGQGYEQYF
TRBJ2-7,TRBD2,TRBV6-2/TRBV6-3,16,medium-sized,TGTGCCAGCAGTAGCCAGCGGGGTTTCATTTCCTACGAGCAGTACTTC,CASSSQRGFISYEQYF
TRBJ2-1,NA,TRBV6-2/TRBV6-3,11,many,TGTGCCAGCAGTCTAGCGTATGAGCAGTTCTTC,CASSLAYEQFF
TRBJ2-5,NA,TRBV7-8,14,few,TGTGCCAGCAGCGTCGGGACTTTCGAAGAGACCCAGTACTTC,CASSVGTFEETQYF
TRBJ1-1,NA,TRBV15,13,few,TGTGCCACCAGCCCCCGACGGGTGTCTGAAGCTTTCTTT,CATSPRRVSEAFF
TRBJ1-6,NA,TRBV6-1,16,medium-sized,TGTGCCAGCAGTGAAGCGTGGGGGCATTATAATTCACCCCTCCACTTT,CASSEAWGHYNSPLHF
TRBJ2-1,NA,TRBV20-1,14,many,TGCAGTGCTAGAGAAAGTCTGCTATACAATGAGCAGTTCTTC,CSARESLLYNEQFF
TRBJ2-5,NA,TRBV11-2,14,many,TGTGCCAGCAGCCCAATTGGCGGGAAAGAGACCCAGTACTTC,CASSPIGGKETQYF
TRBJ2-7,NA,TRBV16,15,medium-sized,TGTGCCAGCAGCCAGACAGGCGGGGGAAACTACGAGCAGTACTTC,CASSQTGGGNYEQYF
TRBJ2-3,TRBD2,TRBV27,16,few,TGTGCCAGCAAGTCGACTAGCGGGTCTAGCACAGATACGCAGTATTTT,CASKSTSGSSTDTQYF
TRBJ2-1,TRBD2,TRBV19,14,medium-sized,TGTGCCAGTAGATCGGGGGGGGCGCAAAATGAGCAGTTCTTC,CASRSGGAQNEQFF
TRBJ2-2,TRBD1,TRBV29-1,14,few,TGCAGCTTTCGACAGGGGCGGAACACCGGGGAGCTGTTTTTT,CSFRQGRNTGELFF
TRBJ2-7,NA,TRBV10-1,15,few,TGCGCCAGCAGTGCTTTGGCGGCGGGACGCTACGAGCAGTACTTC,CASSALAAGRYEQYF
TRBJ2-2,NA,TRBV19,16,medium-sized,TGTGCCAGTAGTGAGCTAGGGTCAACGAACACCGGGGAGCTGTTTTTT,CASSELGSTNTGELFF
TRBJ1-2,TRBD1,TRBV28,17,NA,TGTGCCAGCAGTTTAACCGGGACAGGGGGACCAAGGTATGGCTACACCTTC,CASSLTGTGGPRYGYTF
TRBJ2-2,TRBD1,TRBV11-2,18,NA,TGTGCCAGCAGCTTAGTTCCGGGACAGGGTACATATACCGGGGAGCTGTTTTTT,CASSLVPGQGTYTGELFF
TRBJ2-7,NA,TRBV9,14,many,TGTGCCAGCAGCGCTGGGGGGACCCGGTGGGAGCAGTACTTC,CASSAGGTRWEQYF
TRBJ2-1,NA,TRBV5-8,14,few,TGTGCCAGCAGCTTAGAGGTGCGCTACAATGAGCAGTTCTTC,CASSLEVRYNEQFF